A selection of T cell receptor beta chains follows, all from one sample in a study of response to subunit inactivated influenza vaccine. TCRdb passed the RT-PCR reads through MiXCR, listing each CDR3 protein once. The top ten hold around 6.5% of the sample, which has about 700,000 distinct CDR3 sequences, around 13% seen once. The sequencing here drew on PBMCs from blood, taken around 15 days before vaccination. The origin of the receptors is a man in his forties or fifties who received an inactivated influenza vaccine. Both conserved end residues are trimmed from each CDR3. Each record gives: V gene, CDR3 protein.

TRBV14	ASSQLSSYNEQF
TRBV12-3/TRBV12-4	ASVFSTSWNTEAF
TRBV5-1	ASRAEGAYEQY
TRBV10-3	AISDGGREQF
TRBV6-1	ASGRDEANVLT
TRBV4-3	ASSQVWGNNQPQH
TRBV20-1	SAPGVIWDTSTYEQY
TRBV29-1	SVEDWAGNSYEQY
TRBV20-1	SASFGTSSGPDTQY
TRBV20-1	SAPTGTGVTGELF
TRBV28	ASSSHQPQH
TRBV5-1	ASSVDSRDTQY
TRBV20-1	SAGDPHNEQF
TRBV2	ASSESTTGDYEQY
TRBV5-8	ASSFSGRADNEQF
TRBV6-2/TRBV6-3	ASSSSGRAVYEQY
TRBV9	ASSVVERGNTGELF
TRBV20-1	SAPVPAGEPDTQY
TRBV27	ASSFGLAGIYEQY
TRBV9	ASSGGTRLINEQF
TRBV7-2	ASSPWDRKNEKLF
TRBV7-2	ASSLAPGQGGEQY
TRBV20-1	SATSKAGRAYNEQF
TRBV5-5	ASSSGRILAKNIQY
TRBV12-3/TRBV12-4	ASRTSGKTGELF
TRBV7-8	ASSLTDRTYEQY
TRBV12-3/TRBV12-4	ASRTDGGDTQY
TRBV6-2/TRBV6-3	ASSYSVTGEGSNTEAF
TRBV7-2	ASSQDSTSGAYEQY
TRBV7-9	ASSLASGNEQF
TRBV10-3	AISGALLKNTGELF
TRBV28	ASTSAGPPKDEQY
TRBV27	ASSPGTSGSVDTQY
TRBV10-3	AISDTAGSSSYEQY
TRBV20-1	SARSLRTSGRGETQY
TRBV6-2/TRBV6-3	ASSYTGVLAEAF
TRBV6-5	ASSYSHDSNQPQH
TRBV28	ASSFGLSGANVLT
TRBV14	ASSQRTGTRVIEKLF
TRBV6-2/TRBV6-3	ASRRTGPIYEQY
TRBV18	ASSPSFYEQY
TRBV5-1	ASRQGQGYEQY
TRBV7-2	ASSEANSGGYETQY
TRBV28	ASATPSFRTDTQY
TRBV7-9	ASSPGGTGELF
TRBV24-1	ATSDRLAVSSYNEQF
TRBV6-1	ASSEAGARETQY
TRBV20-1	SGILNTEAF
TRBV29-1	SVPEDPLSSYNEQF
TRBV7-3	ASSLTTTSGTTNEQF
TRBV24-1	ATSDFTGGFFNEQF
TRBV7-2	ASSLGLGTGVETQY
TRBV9	ASSVAPGGEQY